This is a list of T cell receptor beta chains from one sample in a study of cytomegalovirus exposure and HLA in healthy donors. TCRdb's table, derived via immunoSEQ multiplex PCR, lists solely in-frame clones and lacks some. The sample shows 150,000 to 200,000 clones, 60% to 80% of them seen only once. Sequenced material: PBMCs. The receptors originated from a man aged 40-49 years in good health and CMV-seropositive. Each CDR3 is given with its conserved first and last residue. A D gene is named only where the DNA matches it firmly. Clone size is shown for a subset of rows, as once, few, many or a class of expanded clone.

clone_size d_call j_call v_call cdr3_aa cdr3_nt
- - TRBJ1-1 TRBV9 CASSVASEGGLTEAFF TGTGCCAGCAGCGTAGCTTCGGAGGGGGGGCTCACTGAAGCTTTCTTT
- - TRBJ1-2 TRBV6-1 CASSERQGANYGYTF TGTGCCAGCAGTGAACGGCAGGGTGCTAACTATGGCTACACCTTC
few TRBD2 TRBJ2-7 TRBV9 CASSPGLAGTEQYF TGTGCCAGCAGCCCGGGACTAGCGGGGACCGAGCAGTACTTC
once TRBD2 TRBJ2-1 TRBV5-6 CASSRSGTSGIYEQFF TGTGCCAGCAGCCGGTCCGGGACTAGCGGGATATATGAGCAGTTCTTC
- - TRBJ1-2 TRBV5-4 CASSLEGTIYGYTF TGTGCCAGCAGCTTGGAAGGGACAATCTATGGCTACACCTTC
- - TRBJ1-1 TRBV11-3 CASSRRGEDTEAFF TGTGCCAGCAGTCGAAGAGGGGAGGACACTGAAGCTTTCTTT
- - TRBJ2-1 TRBV7-6 CASSLAGSYNEQFF TGTGCCAGCAGCTTAGCCGGCTCCTACAATGAGCAGTTCTTC
few TRBD1 TRBJ2-5 TRBV15 CATSRPPGQGQETQYF TGTGCCACCAGCAGACCCCCGGGACAGGGCCAAGAGACCCAGTACTTC
- TRBD1 TRBJ2-5 TRBV10-2 CASGGAGTGEETQYF TGCGCCAGCGGAGGGGCTGGGACAGGGGAAGAGACCCAGTACTTC
few TRBD1 TRBJ1-3 TRBV28 CASSPPGQGTGNTIYF TGTGCCAGCAGTCCTCCGGGACAGGGCACTGGAAACACCATATATTTT
- TRBD1 TRBJ2-1 TRBV9 CASTLGQGSYNEQFF TGTGCCAGCACTCTGGGACAGGGCTCCTACAATGAGCAGTTCTTC
- TRBD2 TRBJ2-1 TRBV7-9 CASRPTHAGGPYNEQFF TGTGCCAGCAGACCAACCCACGCGGGAGGCCCTTACAATGAGCAGTTCTTC
- TRBD1 TRBJ2-7 TRBV5-1 CASSAGTGGHEQYF TGCGCCAGCAGCGCCGGGACAGGGGGACACGAGCAGTACTTC
- - TRBJ1-1 TRBV6-5 CASSYEGTEAFF TGTGCCAGCAGTTACGAGGGCACTGAAGCTTTCTTT
- - TRBJ2-3 TRBV2 CASSEFRPGTTTDTQYF TGTGCCAGCAGTGAATTTCGCCCGGGTACTACCACAGATACGCAGTATTTT
- - TRBJ2-5 TRBV27 CASSLFGGRQETQYF TGTGCCAGCAGTTTATTTGGCGGAAGGCAAGAGACCCAGTACTTC
- - TRBJ2-3 TRBV14 CASSQAGATDTQYF TGTGCCAGCAGCCAAGCGGGAGCCACAGATACGCAGTATTTT
- TRBD1 TRBJ1-2 TRBV5-8 CASRQDRVPYGYTF TGTGCCAGCAGGCAGGACAGGGTACCTTATGGCTACACCTTC
- - TRBJ1-2 TRBV19 CASSMTQGYGYTF TGTGCCAGTAGTATGACCCAGGGGTATGGCTACACCTTC
- TRBD1 TRBJ2-2 TRBV6-5 CASSYGPGGAGELFF TGTGCCAGCAGTTACGGGCCAGGGGGAGCCGGGGAGCTGTTTTTT
- - TRBJ1-2 TRBV7-9 CASSLQDYGYTF TGTGCCAGCAGCTTACAGGACTATGGCTACACCTTC
few - TRBJ2-2 TRBV6-6 CASSYSRGLGTGELFF TGTGCCAGCAGTTACTCGCGAGGGCTAGGCACCGGGGAGCTGTTTTTT
- - TRBJ2-1 TRBV5-6 CASSLARRTVEQFF TGTGCCAGCAGCTTGGCCCGCCGGACAGTTGAGCAGTTCTTC
- TRBD1 TRBJ2-1 TRBV19 CASSLDGDSKFF TGTGCCAGTAGCCTGGATGGGGACAGCAAGTTCTTC
- - TRBJ2-5 TRBV5-6 CASSSLSQGFQETQYF TGTGCCAGCAGCTCCCTTTCACAGGGATTTCAAGAGACCCAGTACTTC
- TRBD1 TRBJ2-3 TRBV7-2 CASSLPRGTGVDTDTQYF TGTGCCAGCAGCTTACCTCGGGGGACAGGGGTTGACACAGATACGCAGTATTTT
few - TRBJ2-5 TRBV5-6 CASTPQRLWRQTQYF TGTGCCAGCACCCCCCAAAGACTCTGGAGACAGACCCAGTACTTC
- TRBD1 TRBJ1-5 TRBV19 CASNPTGTGLNQPQHF TGTGCCAGTAACCCCACCGGGACAGGGCTCAATCAGCCCCAGCATTTT
- - TRBJ1-2 TRBV29-1 CSVDRTAYVDGYTF TGCAGCGTTGATAGGACAGCTTATGTGGATGGCTACACCTTC
- TRBD2 TRBJ2-1 TRBV5-1 CASRFGTSGGSYLYNEQFF TGCGCCAGCAGATTTGGGACTAGCGGGGGATCCTACCTCTACAATGAGCAGTTCTTC
few - TRBJ1-3 TRBV30 CAWSPGGLPGNTIYF TGTGCCTGGAGTCCGGGAGGGTTGCCTGGAAACACCATATATTTT
- - TRBJ2-3 TRBV4-1 CASSDKRASTDTQYF TGCGCCAGCAGCGATAAGCGGGCCAGCACAGATACGCAGTATTTT
few TRBD2 TRBJ2-1 TRBV10-2 CASRAGLAGEHTVRNEQFF TGCGCCAGCAGGGCCGGACTAGCGGGAGAGCACACAGTTCGGAATGAGCAGTTCTTC
- - TRBJ2-3 TRBV6-1 CASSRQDSTDTQYF TGTGCCAGCAGCAGACAGGATAGCACAGATACGCAGTATTTT
- - TRBJ2-1 TRBV5-5 CASSWERPVNEQFF TGTGCCAGCAGCTGGGAGCGGCCGGTCAATGAGCAGTTCTTC
- TRBD2 TRBJ2-3 TRBV7-6 CASSPETSGSTDTQYF TGTGCCAGCAGCCCGGAGACTAGCGGGAGCACAGATACGCAGTATTTT
- - TRBJ1-2 TRBV7-2 CASSREGNYGYTF TGTGCCAGCAGCCGGGAGGGTAACTATGGCTACACCTTC
- TRBD2 TRBJ2-1 TRBV5-4 CASSLASGSGNEQFF TGTGCCAGCAGCTTGGCCAGCGGGAGTGGCAATGAGCAGTTCTTC
once TRBD2 TRBJ2-1 TRBV25-1 CASSSSGSDEQFF TGTGCCAGCAGTAGTAGCGGGAGTGATGAGCAGTTCTTC
- TRBD2 TRBJ2-5 TRBV5-4 CASSPGVAGYQETQYF TGTGCCAGCTCCCCGGGGGTAGCGGGGTACCAAGAGACCCAGTACTTC
- - TRBJ2-3 TRBV19 CASSFGLAKADTQYF TGTGCCAGTAGTTTCGGGCTAGCTAAGGCAGATACGCAGTATTTT
- - TRBJ1-3 TRBV5-1 CASSLGFQRSGNTIYF TGCGCCAGCAGCCTGGGGTTTCAGCGCTCTGGAAACACCATATATTTT
- - TRBJ2-1 TRBV28 CASSPALAGRKNEQFF TGTGCCAGCAGTCCCGCGTTGGCAGGGAGGAAGAATGAGCAGTTCTTC
- - TRBJ1-4 TRBV27 CASSFREPTNEKLFF TGTGCCAGCAGTTTCCGGGAGCCAACTAATGAAAAACTGTTTTTT
- - TRBJ2-3 TRBV2 CASMSLDTQYF TGTGCCAGCATGAGCTTGGATACGCAGTATTTT
- - TRBJ2-1 TRBV11-2 CASSLDLGFYNEQFF TGTGCCAGCAGCTTAGATTTGGGCTTCTACAATGAGCAGTTCTTC
- TRBD2 TRBJ2-1 TRBV18 CASSLLADSYNEQFF TGTGCCAGCTCTCTACTAGCGGATAGCTACAATGAGCAGTTCTTC
- TRBD2 TRBJ2-7 TRBV5-4 CASSLMGLAEGVEQYF TGTGCCAGCAGCTTGATGGGACTAGCGGAGGGGGTCGAGCAGTACTTC
- - TRBJ1-5 TRBV11-2 CASSLDGGIYQPQHF TGTGCCAGCAGCTTAGACGGGGGTATCTATCAGCCCCAGCATTTT
- - TRBJ2-1 TRBV7-2 CASSSRPPQGGNEQFF TGTGCCAGCAGCTCCAGACCCCCCCAGGGCGGCAATGAGCAGTTCTTC
- TRBD1 TRBJ2-2 TRBV5-1 CASSLRSTGGPPGELFF TGCGCCAGCAGCTTGAGATCAACAGGGGGACCCCCCGGGGAGCTGTTTTTT
once TRBD1 TRBJ1-2 TRBV28 CASSLGQGNGYTF TGTGCCAGCAGTCTTGGACAGGGGAATGGCTACACCTTC
once - TRBJ2-6 TRBV6-1 CASSWGPRANVLTF TGTGCCAGCAGTTGGGGCCCGAGGGCCAACGTCCTGACTTTC